This TCR beta chain emerged from a study of control samples from healthy donors and cancer patients. The germline V gene has CDR1 SGHRS and CDR2 YFSETQ. Trimming removed 2 bases at V and 3 bases at J, with 11 bases between. This CDR3 spans 14 amino acids. Profiling relied on immunoSEQ multiplex PCR, and the TCRdb table lists in-frame clones only, not all of them. The top ten hold roughly 0.9% of the sample, which has 100,000 or so clones, 90% to 95% seen once. The TCR sequence derives from a woman aged 30 to 39 in good health. The chain employs TRBV5-1 and TRBJ1-2, with unresolved D. Sequencing used blood. The CDR3 is CASSFSWADYGYTF. The CDR3 nucleotides are TGCGCCAGCAGCTTTAGTTGGGCAGACTATGGCTACACCTTC.